This entry is about one T cell receptor (beta chain). Its cognate antigen is unknown. One end of the junction does not line up with germline, which may come from a read error. A second about 6 to 12 cycle PCR used barcoded and J-beta primers. TCRdb independently ran MiXCR on the 5' RACE reads; one entry per CDR3 protein. The sample consists of over 950,000 distinct CDR3 sequences, about two fifths of them appearing once. This sample was taken from a study of blood T cells in healthy people across ages. Overall study results and limits: Long-lived and aged donors differed, with more naive CD4+ cells and higher diversity in the long-lived.

The CDR3 consists of 13 residues. The germline V gene has CDR1 SNHLY and CDR2 FYNNEI. The sample was blood. The V and J genes are TRBV2 and TRBJ1-1, with 9 bases identical to TRBD1. This receptor was obtained from a man aged 18-30 years in good health. The CDR3 nucleotides read TGTGCCAGCCACCGGGACAGGGACACTGAAACTTTCTTT. Its translation: CASHRDRDTETFF.